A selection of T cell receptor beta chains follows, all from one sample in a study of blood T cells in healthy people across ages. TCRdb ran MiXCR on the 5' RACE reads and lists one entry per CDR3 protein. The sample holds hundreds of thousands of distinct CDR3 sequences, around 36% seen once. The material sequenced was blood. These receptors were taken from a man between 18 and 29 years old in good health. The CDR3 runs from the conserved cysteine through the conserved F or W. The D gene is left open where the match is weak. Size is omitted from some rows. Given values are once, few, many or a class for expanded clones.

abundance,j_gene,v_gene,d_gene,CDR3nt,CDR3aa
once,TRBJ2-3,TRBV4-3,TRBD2,TGCGCCAGCAGCCAAGCCCTGGGACTAGCGGGCAGCACAGATACGCAGTATTTT,CASSQALGLAGSTDTQYF
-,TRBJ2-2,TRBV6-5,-,TGTGCCAGCAGGAGGACAGCCTCGAACACCGGGGAGCTGTTTTTT,CASRRTASNTGELFF
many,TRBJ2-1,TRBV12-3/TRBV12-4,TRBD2,TGTGCCAGCAGTTTAAACGGGGGGGCCTCGTTCAATGAGCAGTTCTTC,CASSLNGGASFNEQFF
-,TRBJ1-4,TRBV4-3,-,TGCGCCAGCAGCCAAGATCTTCGCCCCACTAATGAAAAACTGTTTTTT,CASSQDLRPTNEKLFF
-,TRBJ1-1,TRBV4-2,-,TGTGCCAGCAGCCGACACTCAAACAGGGAAGCTTTCTTT,CASSRHSNREAFF
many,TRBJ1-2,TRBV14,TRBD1,TGTGCCAGCAGCCAAGAGACAGGGAACTATGGCTACACCTTC,CASSQETGNYGYTF
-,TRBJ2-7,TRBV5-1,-,TGCGCCAGCAGCTTGGCCAATCTGGACGAGCAGTACTTC,CASSLANLDEQYF
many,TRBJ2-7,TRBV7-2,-,TGTGCCAGCAGCTTCTTATCAGGGGTTATGAACGAGCAGTACTTC,CASSFLSGVMNEQYF
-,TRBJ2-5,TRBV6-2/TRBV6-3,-,TGTGCCAGCAGTTATCTAACGGGGATAACCGAAGAGACCCAGTACTTC,CASSYLTGITEETQYF
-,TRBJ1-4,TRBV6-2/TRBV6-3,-,TGTGCCAGCGGTTACCGGGCAACGGATGAAAAACTGTTTTTT,CASGYRATDEKLFF
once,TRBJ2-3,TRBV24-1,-,TGTGCCACCAGCGAAGACAGCGCCAGGGATACGCAGTATTTT,CATSEDSARDTQYF
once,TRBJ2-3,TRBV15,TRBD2,TGTGCCACCAGCTCGAGCGGGAGGCCCCCAGATACGCAGTATTTT,CATSSSGRPPDTQYF
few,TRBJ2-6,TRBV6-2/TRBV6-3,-,TGTGCCAGCAGAACCTCCTCAAGGAGCTCTGGGGCCAACGTCCTGACTTTC,CASRTSSRSSGANVLTF
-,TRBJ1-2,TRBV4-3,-,TGCGCCAGCAGCCAAGATTTTGGGGTCCCCAACTATGGCTACACCTTC,CASSQDFGVPNYGYTF
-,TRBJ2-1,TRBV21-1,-,TGTGCCAGCCGTGCCGGGACCCTATACAATGAGCAGTTCTTC,CASRAGTLYNEQFF
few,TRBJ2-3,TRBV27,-,TGTGCCAGCAGTCTCTTAGGGACCACCCCGCACACAGATACGCAGTATTTT,CASSLLGTTPHTDTQYF
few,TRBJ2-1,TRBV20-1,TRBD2,TGCAGTGCTAGAGGAACTAGCGGGGGGGTAAATGAGCAGTTCTTC,CSARGTSGGVNEQFF
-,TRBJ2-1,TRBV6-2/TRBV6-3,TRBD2,TGTGCCAGCAGTTACGGTAGCGGGAGTGCCGGCTCCTACAATGAGCAGTTCTTC,CASSYGSGSAGSYNEQFF
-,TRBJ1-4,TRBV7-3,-,TGTGCCAGCAGCTTAAATCCCAGGGGTTCTAATGAAAAACTGTTTTTT,CASSLNPRGSNEKLFF
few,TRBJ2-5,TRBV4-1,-,TGCGCCAGCAGCAGAGGACGGGACAATGAGCAGTACTTC,CASSRGRDNEQYF
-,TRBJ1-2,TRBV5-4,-,TGTGCCAGCAGCTTGGGTTATGACTACACCTTC,CASSLGYDYTF
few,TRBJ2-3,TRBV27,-,TGTGCCAGCAGTTTCACTCGAAAGGGGGATACGCAGTATTTT,CASSFTRKGDTQYF
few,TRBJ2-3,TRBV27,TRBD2,TGTGCCAGCGGAGTGACTAGCGGCAGCACAGATACGCAGTATTTT,CASGVTSGSTDTQYF
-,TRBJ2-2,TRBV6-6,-,TGTGCCAGCAGCGTTCAGTCCGGGGAGCTGTTTTTT,CASSVQSGELFF
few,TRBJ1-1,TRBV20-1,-,TGCAGTGCAGAGCCTCGAGGCCTGGGGACTGAAGCTTTCTTT,CSAEPRGLGTEAFF
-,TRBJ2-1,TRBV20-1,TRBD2,TGCAGTGCTAGAGACAAGACTAGCGGGGGGCAGGGTGAGCAGTTCTTC,CSARDKTSGGQGEQFF
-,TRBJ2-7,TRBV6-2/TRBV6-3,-,TGTGCCAGCAGTCCCAGCCCGGACGGCCCCATCTACAATGAGCAGTACTTC,CASSPSPDGPIYNEQYF
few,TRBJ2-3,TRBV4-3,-,TGCGCCAGCAGGCTTAGGGGAGAAAGCACAGATACGCAGTATTTT,CASRLRGESTDTQYF
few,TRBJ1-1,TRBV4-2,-,TGTGCCAGCAGCCAAGTGGGGGGGCGTGAAGCTTTCTTT,CASSQVGGREAFF
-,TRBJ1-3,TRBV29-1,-,TGCAGCGTTGGGAGGGTCGGAAACACCATATATTTT,CSVGRVGNTIYF
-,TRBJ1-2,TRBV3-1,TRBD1,TGTGCCAGCAGCCAACGTACAGGGGTTTTCTATGGCCACACCTTC,CASSQRTGVFYGHTF
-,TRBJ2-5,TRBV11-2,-,TGTGCCAGCAGCTTATCTACAGGGCCACAAGAGACCCAGTACTTC,CASSLSTGPQETQYF
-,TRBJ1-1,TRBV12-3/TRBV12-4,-,TGTGCCAGCATCCATCTGGACGGTGAAGCTTTCTTT,CASIHLDGEAFF
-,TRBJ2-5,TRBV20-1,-,TGCAGTGCTAATCTAGGCCCAGAGACCCAGTACTTC,CSANLGPETQYF
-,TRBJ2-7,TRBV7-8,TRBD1,TGTGCCAGCAGCCGGGGCAGGGGGAGCTCCTACGAGCAGTACTTC,CASSRGRGSSYEQYF
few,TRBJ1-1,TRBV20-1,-,TGCAGTGCTCGGGCAGGGGCGAAAGATACTGAAGCTTTCTTT,CSARAGAKDTEAFF
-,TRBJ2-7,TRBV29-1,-,TGCAGCGTTGAAGATTACTTCGGCGGAGGCGAGCAGTACTTC,CSVEDYFGGGEQYF